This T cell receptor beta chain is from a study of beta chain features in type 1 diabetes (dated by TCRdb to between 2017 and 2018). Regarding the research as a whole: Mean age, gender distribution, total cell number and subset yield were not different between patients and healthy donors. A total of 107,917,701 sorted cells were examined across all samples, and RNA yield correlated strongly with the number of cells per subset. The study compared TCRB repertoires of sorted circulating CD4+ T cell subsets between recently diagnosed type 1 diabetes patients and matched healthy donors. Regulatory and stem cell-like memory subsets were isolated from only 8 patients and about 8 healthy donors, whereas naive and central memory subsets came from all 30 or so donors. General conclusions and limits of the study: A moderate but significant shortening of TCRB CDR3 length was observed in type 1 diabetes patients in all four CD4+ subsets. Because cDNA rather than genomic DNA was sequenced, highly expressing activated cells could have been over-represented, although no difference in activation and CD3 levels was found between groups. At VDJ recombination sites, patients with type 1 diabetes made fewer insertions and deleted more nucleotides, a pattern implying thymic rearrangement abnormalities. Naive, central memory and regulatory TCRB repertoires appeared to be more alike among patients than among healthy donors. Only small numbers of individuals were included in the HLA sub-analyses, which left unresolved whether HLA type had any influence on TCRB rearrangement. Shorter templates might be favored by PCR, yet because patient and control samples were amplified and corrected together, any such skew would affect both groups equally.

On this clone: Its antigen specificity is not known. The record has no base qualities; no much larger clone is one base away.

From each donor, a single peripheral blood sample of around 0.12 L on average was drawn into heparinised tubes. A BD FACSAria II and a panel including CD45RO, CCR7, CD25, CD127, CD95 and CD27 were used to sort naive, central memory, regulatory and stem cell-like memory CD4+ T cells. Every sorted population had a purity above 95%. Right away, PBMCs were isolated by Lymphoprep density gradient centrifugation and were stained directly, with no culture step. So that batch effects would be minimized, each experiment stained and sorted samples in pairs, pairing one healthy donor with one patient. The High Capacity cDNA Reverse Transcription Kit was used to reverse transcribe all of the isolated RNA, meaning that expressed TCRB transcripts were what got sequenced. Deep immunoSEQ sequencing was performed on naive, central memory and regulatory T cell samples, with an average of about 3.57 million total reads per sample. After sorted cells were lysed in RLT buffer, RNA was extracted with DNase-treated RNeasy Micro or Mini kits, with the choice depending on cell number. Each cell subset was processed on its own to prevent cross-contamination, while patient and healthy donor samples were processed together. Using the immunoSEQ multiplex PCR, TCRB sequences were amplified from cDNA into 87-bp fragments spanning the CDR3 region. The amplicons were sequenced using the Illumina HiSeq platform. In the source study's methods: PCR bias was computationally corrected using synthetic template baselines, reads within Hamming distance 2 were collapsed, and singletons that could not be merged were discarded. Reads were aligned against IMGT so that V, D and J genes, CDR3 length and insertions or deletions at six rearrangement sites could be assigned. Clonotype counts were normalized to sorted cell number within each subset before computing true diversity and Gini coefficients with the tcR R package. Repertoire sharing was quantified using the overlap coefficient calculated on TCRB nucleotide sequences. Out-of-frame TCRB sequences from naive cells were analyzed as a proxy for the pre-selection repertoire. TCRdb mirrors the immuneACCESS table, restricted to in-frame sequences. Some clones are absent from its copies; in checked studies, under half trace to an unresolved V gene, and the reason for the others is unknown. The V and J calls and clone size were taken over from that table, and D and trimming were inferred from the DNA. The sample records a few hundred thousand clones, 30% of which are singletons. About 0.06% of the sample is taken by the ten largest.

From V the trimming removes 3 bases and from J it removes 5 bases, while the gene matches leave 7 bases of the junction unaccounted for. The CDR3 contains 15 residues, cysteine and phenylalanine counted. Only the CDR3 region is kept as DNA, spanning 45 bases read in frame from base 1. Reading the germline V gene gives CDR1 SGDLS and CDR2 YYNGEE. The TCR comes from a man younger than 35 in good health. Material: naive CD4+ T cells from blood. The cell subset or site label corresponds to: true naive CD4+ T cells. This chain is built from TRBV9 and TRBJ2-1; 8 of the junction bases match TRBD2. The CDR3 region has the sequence CASSGLASGHNEQFF. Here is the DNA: TGTGCCAGCAGCGGACTAGCGTCGGGTCACAATGAGCAGTTCTTC. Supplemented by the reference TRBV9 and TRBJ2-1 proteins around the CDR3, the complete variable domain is DSGVTQTPKHLITATGQRVTLRCSPRSGDLSVYWYQQSLDQGLQFLIQYYNGEERAKGNILERFSAQQFPDLHSELNLSSLELGDSALYFCASSGLASGHNEQFFGPGTRLTVL.